The T cell receptor beta chain under discussion was sequenced for a study of blood T cell repertoires in COVID-19. Study-wide context: COVID-19 samples, acute and convalescent, were from the United States, Italy and Spain.

As processed by the authors: Estimation of nucleated cell counts relied on the amplification of reference gene primers. The repertoire was sequenced with immunoSEQ multiplex PCR; TCRdb's copy has only in-frame clones and lacks some. D and trimming come from the DNA, and the V and J calls and clone size come from that table. The sample lists 350,000 to 500,000 clones; around 90% were seen once. Seattle's enrolled individuals joined amid active infection and were then monitored longitudinally. Germline-derived CDR1 and CDR2 are SGHTA and FQGNSA. The CDR3 covers 17 residues. Unmatched junction bases numbered 12, after V lost 2 bases and J lost 3 bases.

Material for sequencing was peripheral blood. The rearrangement links TRBV7-2 to TRBJ1-2; 7 nucleotides match TRBD1. This clonotype was obtained from a man younger than 35 with COVID-19, enrolled during active disease. CDR3 sequence (DNA): TGTGCCAGCAGCTTAATAAGGGGGCCGGGCAGGCACTATGGCTACACCTTC. Its translation is CASSLIRGPGRHYGYTF.